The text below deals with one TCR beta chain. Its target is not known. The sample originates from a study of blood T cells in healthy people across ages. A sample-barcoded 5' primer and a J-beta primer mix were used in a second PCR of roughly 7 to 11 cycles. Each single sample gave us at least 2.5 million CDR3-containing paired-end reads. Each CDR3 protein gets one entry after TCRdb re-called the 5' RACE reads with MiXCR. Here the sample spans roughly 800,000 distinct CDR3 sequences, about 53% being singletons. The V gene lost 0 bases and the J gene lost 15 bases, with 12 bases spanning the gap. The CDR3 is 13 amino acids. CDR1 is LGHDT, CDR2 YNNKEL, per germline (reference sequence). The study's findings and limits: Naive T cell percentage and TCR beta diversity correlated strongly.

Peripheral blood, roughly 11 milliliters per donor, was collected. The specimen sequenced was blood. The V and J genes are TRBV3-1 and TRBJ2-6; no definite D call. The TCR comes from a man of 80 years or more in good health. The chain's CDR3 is CASSQDLSLALTF. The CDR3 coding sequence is TGTGCCAGCAGCCAAGATCTGAGTCTTGCCCTGACTTTC.